This TCR beta chain comes out of a study of OX40 agonist ivuxolimab in advanced cancers. Study-wide context: Treatment received earlier with anti-PD-1, anti-PD-L1 or anti-CTLA-4 agents was allowed, and more than 30% had some. Findings of the study overall: Blood T cells, both CD4+ and CD8+, expanded clonally by week 6 at 0.1 to 3.0 mg/kg. There were, on average, more expanded clones in CD8+ T cells than in CD4+.

About this clone itself: Its matching antigen is unknown.

Germline V gives CDR1 SGHDT, CDR2 YYEEEE. The V and J ends lost 0 bases and 2 bases respectively, with 11 bases between them. The CDR3 covers 15 residues. Blood samples were obtained at baseline, cycle 4 day 1, and cycle 7 day 1. Sequencing was performed with immunoSEQ multiplex PCR; in TCRdb, only in-frame clones are kept and a portion is missing. This repertoire shows about 26,000 clones, just under 85% found once; its top ten account for less than 30%. The sample in question was CD4+ or CD8+ T cells sorted from blood, obtained in a trial of the OX40 agonist ivuxolimab. The TCR originated in an adult with an advanced solid tumor such as melanoma, head and neck, liver or kidney cancer. The V gene is TRBV5-6, the J gene TRBJ1-1, with D unresolved. The CDR3 DNA follows: TGTGCCAGCAGCTTGGCCAATCCGGCAAACACTGAAGCTTTCTTT. As protein: CASSLANPANTEAFF. The full variable domain, with the rest looked up from reference TRBV5-6 and TRBJ1-1, is DAGVTQSPTHLIKTRGQQVTLRCSPKSGHDTVSWYQQALGQGPQFIFQYYEEEERQRGNFPDRFSGHQFPNYSSELNVNALLLGDSALYLCASSLANPANTEAFFGQGTRLTVV.